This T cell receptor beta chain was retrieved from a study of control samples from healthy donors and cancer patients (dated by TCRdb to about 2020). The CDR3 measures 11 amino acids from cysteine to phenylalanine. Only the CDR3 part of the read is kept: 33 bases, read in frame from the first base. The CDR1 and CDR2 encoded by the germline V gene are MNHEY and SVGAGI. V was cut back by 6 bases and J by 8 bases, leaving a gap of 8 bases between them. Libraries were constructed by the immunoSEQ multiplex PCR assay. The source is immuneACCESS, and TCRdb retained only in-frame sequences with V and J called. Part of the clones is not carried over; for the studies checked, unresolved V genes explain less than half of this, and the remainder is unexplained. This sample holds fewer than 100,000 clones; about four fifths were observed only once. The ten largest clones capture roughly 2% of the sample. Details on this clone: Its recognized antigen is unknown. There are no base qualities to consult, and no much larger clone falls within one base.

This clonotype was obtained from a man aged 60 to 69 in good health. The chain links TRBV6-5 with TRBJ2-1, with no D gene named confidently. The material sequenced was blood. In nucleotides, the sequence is TGTGCCAGCAGCCGCCGGGATGAGCAGTTCTTC. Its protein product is CASSRRDEQFF.